The T cell receptor (beta chain) under discussion was sequenced for a study of control samples from healthy donors and cancer patients. Clones were read by immunoSEQ multiplex PCR, and TCRdb kept only the in-frame ones, dropping some. The sample shows 71,000 or so clones, 85% to 90% of them seen only once. This receptor was obtained from a man aged 60 to 69 with lung cancer. Sequencing used PBMCs.

The CDR3 region has the DNA TGTGCCAGCAGCAAAGAGGACAGGGCCACCTACGAGCAGTACTTC. Protein: CASSKEDRATYEQYF. The genes are TRBV21-1 and TRBJ2-7; TRBD1, the table's D call, lacks a check against the DNA. TRBV21-1 is listed as a pseudogene. The CDR3 loop spans 15 amino acids.